The clone carrying this T cell receptor beta chain was seen a handful of times. No antigen is known for it. A 5'RACE template-switching step, the method used to make TCR cDNA, added a universal primer site and UMIs. TCRdb analysed the 5' RACE reads with MiXCR anew, one entry per CDR3 protein. The table lists almost 600,000 distinct CDR3 sequences, roughly 12% of them singletons. This sample is drawn from a study of T cells after yellow fever vaccination. Study observations and caveats: Most clones from primary vaccination resurfaced after the booster (approximately 97% CD4, over 85% CD8).

The germline V and J ends were trimmed by 6 bases and 4 bases, with 9 bases remaining between them. Germline V gene sequence: CDR1 SQVTM, CDR2 ANQGSEA. The CDR3 spans 12 residues. The clonotype comes from a man under 40 who received the YFV17D yellow fever vaccine. The V call is TRBV29-1, the J call TRBJ2-2; unclear D gene. The starting material was PBMCs, obtained on the day of the yellow fever booster vaccination. The CDR3, as DNA: TGCAGCGTCAGCTGGGGCACCGGGGAGCTGTTTTTT. Translating gives CSVSWGTGELFF.